Sequencing of this T cell receptor (beta chain) was carried out in a study of T cell responses to AZD1222 COVID-19 vaccine. Analysis merged second doses at about 4 or about 12 weeks. Assay used: immunoSEQ multiplex PCR; TCRdb lists only in-frame clones, some missing. The table records 83,000 or so clones, around 90% of them present only once. The V segment lost 3 bases and the J segment 7 bases; nucleotides outside the gene matches: 6. CDR1 and CDR2 (germline): SGHAT, FQNNGV. This CDR3 has 16 residues. This chain links TRBV11-2 with TRBJ2-1, with 13 bases lining up with TRBD2. The material sequenced was peripheral blood, taken 28 days after the second AZD1222 dose. The clonotype comes from an adult who received the AZD1222 COVID-19 vaccine. The CDR3, as DNA: TGTGCCAGCAGCTTGGGGGGACTAGCGGGACGGAATGAGCAGTTCTTC. As protein: CASSLGGLAGRNEQFF.